Listed here is a single TCR beta chain. The antigen is not known. V was pared by 0 bases and J by 1 base, with 10 bases between. The CDR3 spans 16 residues. Looked up from germline, CDR1 is MDHEN and CDR2 is SYDVKM. The protocol was immunoSEQ multiplex PCR, while the TCRdb copy is restricted to in-frame clones and leaves out a portion. Of 150,000 or so clones listed, around 87% are singletons. This record belongs to a study of T cell responses to AZD1222 COVID-19 vaccine. Findings and caveats of the study: Spike-specific TCRs gained breadth and depth after people received two AZD1222 doses.

Sequences were derived from peripheral blood, sampled 28 days after the second AZD1222 dose. J is TRBJ1-5 and V is TRBV28; perhaps TRBD1 as D (5 bases). The source of this sequence is an adult who received the AZD1222 COVID-19 vaccine. CDR3 nucleotides: TGTGCCAGCAGTTTATGGGGGAGGGGAAGCAATCAGCCCCAGCATTTT. Residues: CASSLWGRGSNQPQHF.